This T cell receptor (beta chain) was sequenced in a study of T cells in localized non-small cell lung cancer. Study findings and constraints: Sequencing, confined to only one tumor region, leaves heterogeneity possible. Adjacent lung exhibited a median of 57 among the 100 most abundant tumor clones. Increased T cell density in blood showed an association with longer overall survival. Uninvolved adjacent lung showed peak T cell clonality, exceeding tumor.

This clone was detected only a few times. Its specificity is unknown. The repertoire was sequenced with immunoSEQ multiplex PCR; TCRdb's copy has only in-frame clones and lacks some. The table lists 4,500 to 5,000 clones, 32% of them singletons, with around 9.7% in the top ten. The source was lung tumor tissue, collected before any cancer treatment. This TCR was sampled from a woman aged 35 to 69 with stage II squamous cell lung carcinoma.

This CDR3 reads CASSSPGQVTYGYTF. CDR3 coding DNA: TGTGCCAGTAGTAGCCCGGGACAGGTAACCTATGGCTACACCTTC. The chain employs TRBV19 and TRBJ1-2; TRBD1 aligns across 8 bases. This CDR3 region has 15 residues. Germline trimming cut 4 bases from V and 4 bases from J; bases unmatched to any gene: 8. Germline loops: CDR1 LNHDA, CDR2 SQIVND (reference sequence).